This T cell receptor (beta chain) was recorded in a study of T-cell reconstitution after alpha-beta-depleted transplantation in children. The germline V gene encodes CDR1 SGHRS and CDR2 YFSETQ. This CDR3 region has 14 residues. In its sample, this clonotype was seen many times. Its cognate antigen is unknown. At one end the junction does not follow the germline gene, possibly because of a read error. The study, taken as a whole, reports: T-cell numbers and diversity one year post-transplant derived largely from freshly generated T cells. Reportedly, roughly two months post-transplant, alpha-beta T cells arose from several hundred expanded graft clones.

Unique molecular identifiers were incorporated into the prepared TCRbeta library. Each CDR3 protein is one row after TCRdb ran MiXCR on the PCR reads. The sample contains hundreds of thousands of distinct CDR3 sequences, approximately 15% of which appear only once. This TCR was recovered from a male patient aged 10 to 17 who had a stem cell transplant for acute lymphoblastic leukemia, so the T cells may come from the graft donor. The specimen was PBMCs, mostly from graft donor cells, collected 360 days after TCRalphabeta/CD19-depleted stem cell transplant. The chain joins TRBV5-1 to TRBJ2-7; 7 bases agree with TRBD1. CDR3 loop: CASSPGTANYEQYF. The DNA for the CDR3 is TGTGCCAGCAGTCCAGGGACAGCTAACTACGAGCAGTACTTC. Full variable domain (missing parts from reference TRBV5-1 and TRBJ2-7): KAGVTQTPRYLIKTRGQQVTLSCSPISGHRSVSWYQQTPGQGLQFLFEYFSETQRNKGNFPGRFSGRQFSNSRSEMNVSTLELGDSALYLCASSPGTANYEQYFGPGTRLTVT.